This TCR beta chain was documented in a study of T cells after posttransplantation cyclophosphamide. Control samples came 1 year after myeloablative marrow transplants with methotrexate plus calcineurin inhibitor. This clone was seen only a few times. Its antigen remains unidentified. Profiled with immunoSEQ multiplex PCR; TCRdb holds only in-frame clones, not every one. The data show roughly 11,000 clones, with approximately 80% seen just once and about 4% held by the top ten. Per the germline V gene, CDR1 is MNHEY and CDR2 is SMNVEV (reference sequence). CDR3 length equals 16 residues. J lost 4 bases, V lost 6 bases, and 7 bases had no gene match. Findings of the study overall: Recipient CMV seropositivity and CMV reactivation strongly tracked TRB clonality. Later blood repertoires were often dominated by clones from the donor CD8+ memory compartment. Blood and skin or GI T cell repertoires showed limited TRB overlap.

This sequence was found in a male patient aged 25-45 years who received an allogeneic stem cell transplant from an unrelated donor, was CMV-positive, and had acute GVHD only. Some T cells may have originated in the graft donor. The rearrangement uses TRBV27 and TRBJ2-7; 15 nucleotides line up with TRBD2. Sample: PBMCs, taken about 370 days after allogeneic stem cell transplant with calcineurin inhibitor and methotrexate. Written as DNA, the CDR3 is TGTGCCAGCAGCTACTCCGGGACTAGCGGGGGGTACGAGCAGTACTTC. Residues: CASSYSGTSGGYEQYF.